Below are 2 T cell receptor beta chains sequenced from a single sample in a study of cytomegalovirus exposure and HLA in healthy donors (dated by TCRdb to about 2017). Library preparation used the immunoSEQ multiplex PCR assay. For the multiplex PCR, a mixture combining 60 forward primers for TCR Vbeta segments and 13 reverse primers for TCR Jbeta segments was used. TCRdb obtained this table from immuneACCESS and retained in-frame rearrangements with V and J assigned. These tables miss some clones; where compared with another copy, unresolved V genes account for less than half of the shortfall, and the remainder is unexplained. In all, the sample holds about 81,000 clones, and around 80% of those were seen once. Approximately 3% of the sample is taken by the ten largest. The sequencing input was PBMCs. All receptors derive from a man aged 45-60 years in good health and CMV-seropositive.

The rearrangement links TRBV7-6 to TRBJ2-7, with D tentatively TRBD2 (5 bases). This CDR3 has 13 residues. Trimming took 4 bases from V and 4 from J, leaving 11 bases between them. Germline V lookup: CDR1 SGHVS, CDR2 FNYEAQ. The CDR3 spells CASSWRGQYEQYF. In nucleotides, the CDR3 is TGTGCCAGCAGCTGGAGAGGGCAGTACGAGCAGTACTTC.

In the case of this clone: Its ends do not fully match the called genes, so a read error is possible. The chain combines TRBV7-9 with TRBJ2-5; 14 nucleotides agree with TRBD2. Per the germline V gene, CDR1 is SEHNR and CDR2 is FQNEAQ (reference sequence). The length of the CDR3 is 16 residues. CDR3: CSSSQGTSGRGETQYF. As DNA, the CDR3 is TGTTCCAGCAGCCAAGGGACTAGCGGGAGAGGGGAGACCCAGTACTTC.